These T cell receptor beta chains were read from a single sample in a study of cytomegalovirus exposure and HLA in healthy donors. Assay used: immunoSEQ multiplex PCR; TCRdb lists only in-frame clones, some missing. This table holds 300,000 to 450,000 clones, more than 80% found once. The sample taken for sequencing was PBMCs. These receptor sequences come from a woman in her late teens or twenties in good health and CMV-seronegative. Each CDR3 is given with its conserved first and last residue. The D gene is left open where the match is weak. Not all rows give a size; the values are once, few, many and, for expanded clones, a class.

TRBD2,TRBJ2-1,15,NA,TRBV4-1,CASSQESSGRGEQFF,TGCGCCAGCAGCCAAGAGTCTAGCGGGAGGGGTGAGCAGTTCTTC
TRBD2,TRBJ2-2,15,NA,TRBV28,CASSFPSGGTRELFF,TGTGCCAGCAGTTTCCCTAGCGGGGGGACCCGGGAGCTGTTTTTT
TRBD2,TRBJ2-5,14,NA,TRBV27,CASSPGGGRETQYF,TGTGCCAGCAGCCCCGGGGGGGGAAGAGAGACCCAGTACTTC
NA,TRBJ2-7,11,few,TRBV20-1,CSGGLVYEQYF,TGCAGTGGGGGGCTAGTATACGAGCAGTACTTC
NA,TRBJ2-5,17,once,TRBV4-1,CASSQGFIGRGEETQYF,TGCGCCAGCAGCCAAGGATTCATTGGTCGCGGGGAGGAGACCCAGTACTTC
NA,TRBJ2-3,15,NA,TRBV29-1,CSVEDGRGHTDTQYF,TGCAGCGTTGAAGATGGGCGGGGTCACACAGATACGCAGTATTTT
TRBD1,TRBJ1-5,16,NA,TRBV4-1,CASSQDGYRGFQPQHF,TGCGCCAGCAGCCAAGATGGTTACAGGGGGTTTCAGCCCCAGCATTTT
TRBD1,TRBJ1-6,16,NA,TRBV28,CASRPTGSSYNSPLHF,TGTGCCAGCCGTCCGACAGGGAGCTCCTATAATTCACCCCTCCACTTT
TRBD1,TRBJ1-2,15,NA,TRBV28,CASSHRPTGSYGYTF,TGTGCCAGCAGTCATAGACCGACAGGGAGTTATGGCTACACCTTC
TRBD1,TRBJ2-7,14,NA,TRBV11-2,CASHRGQQYYEQYF,TGTGCCAGCCATAGGGGACAGCAGTACTACGAGCAGTACTTC
NA,TRBJ2-1,15,NA,TRBV6-4,CATSDTRSSYNEQFF,TGTGCCACCTCCGACACAAGGTCCTCCTACAATGAGCAGTTCTTC
TRBD2,TRBJ2-7,15,NA,TRBV10-3,CAISESTSGSYEQYF,TGTGCCATCAGTGAGTCGACTAGCGGGAGTTACGAGCAGTACTTC
NA,TRBJ1-1,14,NA,TRBV2,CASSEDTLNTEAFF,TGTGCCAGCAGCGAGGACACCCTGAACACTGAAGCTTTCTTT
TRBD1,TRBJ2-6,16,NA,TRBV28,CACWAGGASGANVLTF,TGTGCCTGTTGGGCAGGGGGCGCCTCTGGGGCCAACGTCCTGACTTTC
NA,TRBJ1-2,14,once,TRBV27,CASSLGSGLYGYTF,TGTGCCAGCAGTTTAGGTTCAGGTCTTTATGGCTACACCTTC
TRBD1,TRBJ2-7,11,NA,TRBV25-1,CASRTGDEQYF,TGTGCCAGCCGTACAGGGGACGAGCAGTACTTC
NA,TRBJ2-1,16,NA,TRBV27,CASSLPKRGSYNEQFF,TGTGCCAGCAGTTTACCTAAAAGAGGCTCCTACAATGAGCAGTTCTTC
NA,TRBJ2-2,15,NA,TRBV2,CASRGASVNTGELFF,TGTGCCAGCAGGGGTGCAAGCGTCAACACCGGGGAGCTGTTTTTT
NA,TRBJ2-7,17,NA,TRBV5-6,CASSLTRLGGMSYEQYF,TGTGCCAGCAGCTTGACGAGGTTAGGAGGAATGTCCTACGAGCAGTACTTC
TRBD1,TRBJ1-1,17,NA,TRBV5-1,CASSRDRGTWMNTEAFF,TGCGCCAGCAGCCGAGACAGGGGGACGTGGATGAACACTGAAGCTTTCTTT
NA,TRBJ1-5,13,NA,TRBV6-1,CASSSQENQPQHF,TGTGCCAGCAGTTCACAGGAGAATCAGCCCCAGCATTTT
TRBD2,TRBJ2-1,15,NA,TRBV5-4,CASSLSGRARNEQFF,TGTGCCAGCAGCTTGAGCGGGAGGGCCAGGAATGAGCAGTTCTTC
TRBD2,TRBJ2-1,13,once,TRBV29-1,CSVSGTAKGEQFF,TGCAGCGTTAGCGGGACGGCCAAGGGGGAGCAGTTCTTC
NA,TRBJ1-2,13,NA,TRBV5-1,CASSLAGVYGYTF,TGCGCCAGCAGCTTGGCGGGGGTTTATGGCTACACCTTC
NA,TRBJ1-2,16,NA,TRBV4-2,CASSLGSRGVNYGYTF,TGTGCCAGCAGCCTTGGATCCCGCGGGGTTAACTATGGCTACACCTTC
NA,TRBJ2-3,14,few,TRBV6-4,CASSDMASTDTQYF,TGTGCCAGCAGTGACATGGCCAGCACAGATACGCAGTATTTT
NA,TRBJ2-3,14,once,TRBV4-1,CASSQAGSTDTQYF,TGCGCCAGCAGCCAAGCAGGGAGCACAGATACGCAGTATTTT
TRBD1,TRBJ2-7,12,once,TRBV5-1,CASSATGSEQYF,TGCGCCAGCAGCGCGACAGGGTCCGAGCAGTACTTC
TRBD2,TRBJ2-1,14,NA,TRBV28,CASSLYAGGNEQFF,TGTGCCAGCAGTTTATACGCGGGGGGAAATGAGCAGTTCTTC
TRBD2,TRBJ2-1,16,NA,TRBV30,CAWSGMLAGGDNEQFF,TGTGCCTGGAGTGGTATGCTAGCGGGGGGAGACAATGAGCAGTTCTTC
NA,TRBJ2-3,16,NA,TRBV10-2,CASSVDRFMSTDTQYF,TGCGCCAGCAGTGTTGACAGGTTTATGAGCACAGATACGCAGTATTTT
TRBD1,TRBJ1-2,12,NA,TRBV2,CANGYEGQGYTF,TGTGCGAACGGCTACGAGGGACAGGGCTACACCTTC
TRBD1,TRBJ2-1,13,NA,TRBV10-2,CASRDRVYNEQFF,TGCGCCAGCCGGGACAGGGTTTACAATGAGCAGTTCTTC
TRBD1,TRBJ2-3,16,NA,TRBV28,CASSFGDRGLTDTQYF,TGTGCCAGCAGTTTTGGAGACAGGGGGCTGACAGATACGCAGTATTTT
TRBD2,TRBJ2-1,14,NA,TRBV6-1,CASSERGGYNEQFF,TGTGCCAGCAGTGAACGGGGGGGCTACAATGAGCAGTTCTTC
NA,TRBJ2-1,11,NA,TRBV29-1,CSVLRQGEQFF,TGCAGCGTTTTAAGGCAGGGTGAGCAGTTCTTC
TRBD2,TRBJ2-7,18,NA,TRBV27,CASRLTSGGPFEFYEQYF,TGTGCCAGCCGCCTTACTAGCGGGGGGCCTTTTGAATTCTACGAGCAGTACTTC
TRBD2,TRBJ2-3,13,NA,TRBV29-1,CSVNGRRKDTQYF,TGCAGCGTTAACGGGAGGAGGAAAGATACGCAGTATTTT
TRBD2,TRBJ2-3,18,once,TRBV15,CATSRDWTSGGAGDTQYF,TGTGCCACCAGCAGAGATTGGACTAGCGGGGGGGCCGGAGATACGCAGTATTTT
TRBD2,TRBJ2-5,16,NA,TRBV9,CASSSRLAGGQETQYF,TGTGCCAGCAGCTCCCGACTAGCGGGAGGGCAAGAGACCCAGTACTTC
NA,TRBJ2-7,14,once,TRBV9,CASSEAVSSYEQYF,TGTGCCAGCAGCGAAGCGGTGAGCTCCTACGAGCAGTACTTC
TRBD1,TRBJ1-4,14,NA,TRBV6-1,CASRRTGRGEKLFF,TGTGCCAGCAGGCGGACAGGGAGAGGCGAAAAACTGTTTTTT
NA,TRBJ2-3,13,NA,TRBV29-1,CSEENMPGYTQYF,TGCAGCGAGGAGAACATGCCGGGATATACGCAGTATTTT
NA,TRBJ1-1,14,NA,TRBV9,CASTSLGANTEAFF,TGTGCCAGCACCTCGCTAGGGGCGAACACTGAAGCTTTCTTT
NA,TRBJ2-1,12,once,TRBV30,CAWSATRWEQFF,TGTGCCTGGAGTGCCACCAGGTGGGAGCAGTTCTTC
NA,TRBJ2-7,15,NA,TRBV6-5,CASSLGEGRSYEQYF,TGTGCCAGCAGCCTGGGCGAGGGCAGATCCTACGAGCAGTACTTC
TRBD2,TRBJ2-4,17,NA,TRBV27,CASSSSGGPKAKNIQYF,TGTGCCAGCAGTTCTAGCGGGGGGCCCAAGGCCAAAAACATTCAGTACTTC
TRBD1,TRBJ2-5,14,NA,TRBV30,CALRVRGPRETQYF,TGTGCCTTAAGGGTTAGGGGGCCCCGGGAGACCCAGTACTTC
TRBD2,TRBJ2-5,16,NA,TRBV11-2,CASSSHWTSGAETQYF,TGTGCCAGCAGCTCCCATTGGACTAGCGGGGCCGAGACCCAGTACTTC
NA,TRBJ1-5,13,NA,TRBV27,CASSLAGMRPQHF,TGTGCCAGCAGTTTAGCCGGGATGAGGCCCCAGCATTTT
NA,TRBJ2-2,14,NA,TRBV6-5,CASSWGLTTGELFF,TGTGCCAGCAGTTGGGGCCTTACCACCGGGGAGCTGTTTTTT
TRBD1,TRBJ2-1,17,NA,TRBV5-1,CASSYNRGYSSYNEQFF,TGCGCCAGCAGCTACAACAGGGGGTACAGCTCCTACAATGAGCAGTTCTTC
TRBD2,TRBJ2-1,19,NA,TRBV9,CASSVIPLAGSNSYNEQFF,TGTGCCAGCAGCGTAATCCCACTAGCGGGAAGTAACTCCTACAATGAGCAGTTCTTC
TRBD1,TRBJ1-6,15,NA,TRBV5-4,CASSLVAGGRSPLHF,TGTGCCAGCAGCTTGGTGGCAGGGGGCCGGTCACCCCTCCACTTT
TRBD2,TRBJ2-5,13,NA,TRBV7-6,CASRSSGGETQYF,TGTGCCAGCAGGTCTAGCGGGGGAGAGACCCAGTACTTC
NA,TRBJ1-1,16,NA,TRBV4-1,CASSPSPNVPNTEAFF,TGCGCCAGCAGCCCCTCCCCTAACGTCCCGAACACTGAAGCTTTCTTT